This is a list of T cell receptor beta chains from one sample in a study of blood T cell repertoires in COVID-19. TCRdb's copy holds only in-frame clones and misses some; the assay was immunoSEQ multiplex PCR. This table has about 240,000 clones, roughly four fifths appearing once. The sample comprised peripheral blood. These receptors all come from a woman over 75 with acute or convalescent COVID-19. Both conserved end residues are part of each CDR3. The D gene is left open where the match is weak. Only some rows state a clone size, as once, few, many or a class for expanded clones.

J	D	V	size	DNA	CDR3
TRBJ1-6	-	TRBV6-6	-	TGTGCCAGCAGCCGACTTGCCTATAATTCACCCCTCCACTTT	CASSRLAYNSPLHF
TRBJ1-5	TRBD1	TRBV6-6	-	TGTGCCAGCACTCTACCGGGACAGGGCCGCAATCAGCCCCAGCATTTT	CASTLPGQGRNQPQHF
TRBJ2-6	-	TRBV7-9	-	TGTGCCAGCAGCTTAGACAGTCACTCTGGGGCCAACGTCCTGACTTTC	CASSLDSHSGANVLTF
TRBJ1-2	TRBD1	TRBV6-5	-	TGTGCCATCACACAGGGGGAGGACTATGGCTACACCTTC	CAITQGEDYGYTF
TRBJ2-5	TRBD2	TRBV2	-	TGTGCCAGCAGTGCCTGGTCTAGCGGGGGTGAGACCCAGTACTTC	CASSAWSSGGETQYF
TRBJ1-1	-	TRBV12-2	-	TGTGCAAGTCGCCCCCGCGAGGTCACAGGGCTAGGCACTGAAGCTTTCTTT	CASRPREVTGLGTEAFF
TRBJ1-5	-	TRBV28	once	TGTGCCAGCAGTTTGGGCCAGAGCCTAAATCAGCCCCAGCATTTT	CASSLGQSLNQPQHF
TRBJ1-1	-	TRBV3-1/TRBV3-2	-	TGTGCCAGCAGCCAAGATCGGGGGGGGATAGGGAACACTGAAGCTTTCTTT	CASSQDRGGIGNTEAFF
TRBJ1-3	TRBD1	TRBV4-1	-	TGCGCCAGCAGCCAACTTCAACCGGGACAGGGGGCTTGGGGCTCTGGAAACACCATATATTTT	CASSQLQPGQGAWGSGNTIYF
TRBJ1-2	TRBD1	TRBV18	-	TGTGCCAGCTCACCAAAGGACGACAGGGGGTATGGCTACACCTTC	CASSPKDDRGYGYTF
TRBJ2-3	-	TRBV2	-	TGTGCCAGCAATAGGGTAGCGGGCACAGATACGCAGTATTTT	CASNRVAGTDTQYF
TRBJ1-5	TRBD1	TRBV28	-	TGTGCCAGCAGTTCGAGGGACAGGGGGTTGAATCAGCCCCAGCATTTT	CASSSRDRGLNQPQHF
TRBJ2-5	TRBD2	TRBV30	-	TGTGCCTGGAGTATACCGGGACTAGCGGTGGAGACCCAGTACTTC	CAWSIPGLAVETQYF
TRBJ2-2	-	TRBV18	-	TGTGCCAGTTCCCGGACACCCAGGGCTACCGGGGAGCTGTTTTTT	CASSRTPRATGELFF
TRBJ1-5	TRBD1	TRBV7-9	few	TGTGCCAGCAGCCCCCCAGGGGGCGGGGATCAGCCCCAGCATTTT	CASSPPGGGDQPQHF
TRBJ1-2	-	TRBV9	-	TGTGCCAGCAGCACACAGGATTTCTATGGCTACACCTTC	CASSTQDFYGYTF
TRBJ2-2	TRBD2	TRBV7-3	-	TGTGCCAGCAGCCGGAGCGGGGGGGGCGCCGGGGAGCTGTTTTTT	CASSRSGGGAGELFF
TRBJ1-2	TRBD1	TRBV7-2	-	TGTGCCAGCAGCCCCGGGACAGCCTACACCTTC	CASSPGTAYTF
TRBJ2-5	-	TRBV29-1	-	TGCAGCGTTGAAGAGCGGGGAACCTCGAGGGAGACCCAGTACTTC	CSVEERGTSRETQYF
TRBJ2-1	TRBD2	TRBV11-2	once	TGTGCCAGCAGCCCACGACTAGCGGGGAAGAACAATGAGCAGTTCTTC	CASSPRLAGKNNEQFF
TRBJ2-7	-	TRBV28	-	TGTGCCAGCAGTTTAGGCAGGGGGGTCCACGAGCAGTACTTC	CASSLGRGVHEQYF
TRBJ2-5	TRBD2	TRBV7-2	-	TGTGCCAGCAGCTTAAGATTGGCGGGGGTTCAAGAGACCCAGTACTTC	CASSLRLAGVQETQYF
TRBJ1-1	TRBD1	TRBV2	-	TGTGCCAGCAGTTACGACAGGGGGGTTTCTGAAGCTTTCTTT	CASSYDRGVSEAFF
TRBJ2-3	-	TRBV25-1	-	TGTGCCAGCAGTGAAGTAGGCACAGATACGCAGTATTTT	CASSEVGTDTQYF
TRBJ2-2	-	TRBV19	once	TGTGCCAGCCTACAGGGCGGCACCGGGGAGCTGTTTTTT	CASLQGGTGELFF
TRBJ1-1	-	TRBV2	-	TGTGCCAGCCGGTTTCAGGGTCGAACCACTGAAGCTTTCTTT	CASRFQGRTTEAFF
TRBJ2-2	TRBD1	TRBV19	-	TGTGCCAGTAGCCTGGGACAGGGATTCACCGGGGAGCTGTTTTTT	CASSLGQGFTGELFF
TRBJ1-1	TRBD1	TRBV28	-	TGTGCCAGCAGTCCAGACAGGGTCCCATCCCCCGAAGCTTTCTTT	CASSPDRVPSPEAFF
TRBJ1-1	-	TRBV6-5	once	TGTGCCAGCAGTTATTCGGGGAGGACTGAAGCTTTCTTT	CASSYSGRTEAFF
TRBJ2-7	-	TRBV11-2	-	TGTGCCAGCAGCTTAGGTGGGGGGGCTTACGAGCAGTACTTC	CASSLGGGAYEQYF
TRBJ2-2	TRBD2	TRBV19	-	TGTGCCAGTAGGTCGACTAGCGGGGGGGCTGGATTTTACACCGGGGAGCTGTTTTTT	CASRSTSGGAGFYTGELFF
TRBJ2-7	-	TRBV15	-	TGTGCCACCAGCAGAGTTCGGGGGGACACCTACGAGCAGTACTTC	CATSRVRGDTYEQYF
TRBJ1-4	-	TRBV30	-	TGTGCCTGGAGACCTACCGGACGGAAGCAGGGAGAAAAACTGTTTTTT	CAWRPTGRKQGEKLFF
TRBJ1-4	-	TRBV2	-	TGTGCCAGCATGAACAGGCCGACGGATGAAAAACTGTTTTTT	CASMNRPTDEKLFF
TRBJ2-3	-	TRBV6-6	-	TGTGCCAGCCTTTTAGCCCCCACAGATACGCAGTATTTT	CASLLAPTDTQYF
TRBJ2-1	-	TRBV15	-	TGTGCCACCAGCCCCCTCGGCCTCCGGGGTGAGCAGTTCTTC	CATSPLGLRGEQFF
TRBJ1-1	TRBD1	TRBV5-6	-	TGTGCCAGCGTTCCCGCAGGGGGCACTGAAGCTTTCTTT	CASVPAGGTEAFF
TRBJ2-7	TRBD2	TRBV5-1	-	TGCGCCAGCAGCCACCCCGGGACTAAAGAGCAGTACTTC	CASSHPGTKEQYF
TRBJ2-3	TRBD2	TRBV20-1	-	TGCAGTGCTAGTCAGGGAGCGGGGAAAAGGGGAGATACGCAGTATTTT	CSASQGAGKRGDTQYF